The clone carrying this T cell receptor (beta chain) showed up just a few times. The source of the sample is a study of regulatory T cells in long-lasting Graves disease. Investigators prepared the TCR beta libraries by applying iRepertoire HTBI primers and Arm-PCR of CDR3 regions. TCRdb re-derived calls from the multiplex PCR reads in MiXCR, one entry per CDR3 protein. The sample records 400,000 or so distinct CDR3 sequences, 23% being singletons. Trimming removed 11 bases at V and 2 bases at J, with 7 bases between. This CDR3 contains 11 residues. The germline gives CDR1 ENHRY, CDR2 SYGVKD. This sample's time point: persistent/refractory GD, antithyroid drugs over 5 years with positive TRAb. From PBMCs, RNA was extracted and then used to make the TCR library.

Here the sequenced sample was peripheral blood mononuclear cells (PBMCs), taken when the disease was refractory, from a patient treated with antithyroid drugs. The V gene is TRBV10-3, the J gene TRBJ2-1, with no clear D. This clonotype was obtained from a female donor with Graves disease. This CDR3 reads CAVLAYNEQFF. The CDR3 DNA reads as TGTGCCGTCCTAGCCTACAATGAGCAGTTCTTC.